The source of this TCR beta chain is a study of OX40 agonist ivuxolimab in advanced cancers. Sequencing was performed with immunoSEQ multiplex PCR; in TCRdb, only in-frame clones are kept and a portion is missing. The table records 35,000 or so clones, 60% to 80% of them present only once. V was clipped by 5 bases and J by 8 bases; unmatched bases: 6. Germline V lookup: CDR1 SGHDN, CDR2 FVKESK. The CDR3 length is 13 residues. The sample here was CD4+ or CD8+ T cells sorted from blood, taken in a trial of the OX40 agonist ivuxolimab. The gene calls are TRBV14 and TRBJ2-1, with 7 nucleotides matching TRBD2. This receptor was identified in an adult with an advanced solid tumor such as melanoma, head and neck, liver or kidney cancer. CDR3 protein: CASSISAGDEQFF. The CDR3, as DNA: TGTGCCAGCAGCATCAGCGCGGGGGATGAGCAGTTCTTC.